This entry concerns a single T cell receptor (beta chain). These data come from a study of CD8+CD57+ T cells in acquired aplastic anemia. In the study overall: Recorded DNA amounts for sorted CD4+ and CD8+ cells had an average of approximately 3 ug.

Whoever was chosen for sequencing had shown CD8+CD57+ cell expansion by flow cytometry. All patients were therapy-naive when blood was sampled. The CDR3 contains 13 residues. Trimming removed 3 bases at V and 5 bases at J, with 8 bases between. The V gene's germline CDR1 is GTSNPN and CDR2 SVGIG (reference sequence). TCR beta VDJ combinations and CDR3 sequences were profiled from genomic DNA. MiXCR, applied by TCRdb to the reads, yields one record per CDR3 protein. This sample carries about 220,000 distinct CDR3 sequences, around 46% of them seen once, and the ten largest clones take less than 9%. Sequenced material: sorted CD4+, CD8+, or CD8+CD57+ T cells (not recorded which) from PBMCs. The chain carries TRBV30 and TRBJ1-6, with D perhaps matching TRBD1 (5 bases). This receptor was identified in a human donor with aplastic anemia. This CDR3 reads CAWRPGDNSPLHF. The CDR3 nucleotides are TGTGCCTGGAGGCCGGGGGATAATTCACCCCTCCACTTT.